In its sample, the clone carrying this T cell receptor (beta chain) was seen a few times. Its antigen remains unidentified. The sample originates from a study of T-cell memory formation after mild COVID-19. Overall study: Largely, the TCR clusters proved donor specific. Study conclusions and caveats: Most CD4+ clones that shrank were in CM and EM, while CD8+ ones turned up in EMRA.

This CDR3 is built from 12 residues. Looked up from germline, CDR1 is MNHNS and CDR2 is SASEGT. V lost 6 bases and J lost 4, with 9 bases in between. TCR alpha and TCR beta cDNA libraries carrying sample barcodes and UMIs were produced by 5'RACE using constant-segment primers. Each CDR3 protein gets one entry after TCRdb re-called the 5' RACE reads with MiXCR. Of roughly 250,000 distinct CDR3 sequences in the sample, 16% were seen once. This chain links TRBV6-1 with TRBJ2-5; D unclear. This receptor was obtained from a man in his late teens or twenties who had mild COVID-19 (a few samples of this study predate the infection). Cell type and time point are not known. The sample consisted of PBMCs or a T cell subset sorted from them (not recorded which). The chain's CDR3 is CASRSWAETQYF. The CDR3 coding sequence is TGTGCCAGCAGGTCGTGGGCAGAGACCCAGTACTTC.